Below are 30 T cell receptor beta chains sequenced from a single sample in a study. MiXCR, applied by TCRdb to the RT-PCR reads, yields one record per CDR3 protein. This table holds approximately 720,000 distinct CDR3 sequences, approximately 14% found once. Sequencing used memory CD4+ T cells from blood. The receptors here all came from a female donor in good health, serving as a healthy control.

This clonotype occurred a few times. The CDR3 DNA reads TGTGCCAGCTCTCCCTCGACAGGGGAATTTGACGAGCAGTACTTC. This sequence encodes CASSPSTGEFDEQYF. The genes are TRBV18 and TRBJ2-7; 8 positions match TRBD1. The V segment lost 6 bases and the J segment 5 bases; nucleotides outside the gene matches: 12. The CDR3 is 15 residues long. Germline assignment: CDR1 KGHSH and CDR2 LQKENI.

This clonotype was seen more than once but under ten times. This rearrangement joins TRBV11-2 to TRBJ2-7; D remains ambiguous. Germline lookup yields CDR1 SGHAT and CDR2 FQNNGV. Deletions cut 0 bases from V and 5 bases from J, with 11 bases between. The CDR3 runs 14 residues. The CDR3 region is CASSLDRVGNEQYF. CDR3 DNA: TGTGCCAGCAGCTTAGATCGGGTGGGGAACGAGCAGTACTTC.

The gene calls are TRBV18 and TRBJ2-1; D uncertain. Trimming shortened V by 6 bases and J by 8 bases, and 11 bases separated the two germline ends. The CDR3 is made up of 12 amino acids. CDR1 KGHSH and CDR2 LQKENI come from the germline V gene. This chain's CDR3 is CASSSGRYEQFF. The CDR3, as DNA: TGTGCCAGCTCCTCCGGTCGGTATGAGCAGTTCTTC.

This clonotype occurred many times. The chain has TRBV27 and TRBJ2-5; D is uncertain. The CDR3 is 12 residues long. Germline loops: CDR1 MNHEY, CDR2 SMNVEV (reference sequence). Trimming stripped 8 bases from V and 7 bases from J, with 14 bases between. The DNA of the CDR3 is TGTGCCAGCCGAGGATTTGGCGGGACCCAGTACTTC. Encoded protein: CASRGFGGTQYF.

The chain links TRBV30 to TRBJ2-1, with 14 bases aligning to TRBD2. The CDR3 loop spans 15 amino acids. V was pared by 2 bases and J by 8 bases, with 5 bases of the junction left unmatched. CDR1 and CDR2 from the germline V gene are GTSNPN and SVGIG (reference sequence). CDR3 loop: CAWSPGLAGVYEQFF. CDR3 nucleotides: TGTGCCTGGAGTCCGGGACTAGCGGGAGTCTATGAGCAGTTCTTC.

The chain has TRBV19 and TRBJ1-6, with no clear D. Germline CDR1 reads LNHDA; CDR2 reads SQIVND (reference sequence). Trimming shortened V by 6 bases and J by 2 bases, and 8 bases separated the two germline ends. The CDR3 covers 14 residues. This chain's CDR3 is CASRSDTYNSPLHF. Here the CDR3 DNA reads TGTGCCAGTAGATCCGACACCTATAATTCACCCCTCCACTTT.

The chain carries TRBV20-1 and TRBJ1-2; maybe TRBD1 (5 bases). V was trimmed by 4 bases and J by 8 bases, leaving 23 bases between them. The CDR3 contains 15 residues. Looked up from germline, CDR1 is DFQATT and CDR2 is SNEGSKA (reference sequence). This chain's CDR3 is CSAKSTGTSGLGYTF. DNA of the CDR3: TGCAGTGCTAAGAGTACCGGGACCTCCGGGTTAGGCTACACCTTC.

This clonotype was seen a handful of times. V and J are TRBV6-6 and TRBJ1-1; no reliable D call. The CDR3 is made up of 14 amino acids. Germline V lookup: CDR1 MNHNY, CDR2 SVGAGI (reference sequence). The ends were cut back, 6 bases at V and 6 bases at J, with 17 bases in the middle. The CDR3 sequence is CASRAQLTAPEAFF. The CDR3 region has the DNA TGTGCCAGCAGAGCACAACTGACGGCCCCTGAAGCTTTCTTT.

This clonotype was counted many times. The chain has TRBV29-1 and TRBJ1-2, with D possibly being TRBD1 (6 bases). The CDR3 has 14 residues. Germline CDR1 SQVTM, CDR2 ANQGSEA. V was shortened by 3 bases and J by 7 bases, with 18 bases between the two germline ends. CDR3 coding DNA: TGCAGCGTTGAGGGGGGCGGGGGACGGTTTGGCTACACCTTC. Translated: CSVEGGGGRFGYTF.

This clonotype appeared a few times. The V and J genes are TRBV20-1 and TRBJ2-3; tentatively, D is TRBD1 (5 bases). The germline gives CDR1 DFQATT, CDR2 SNEGSKA (reference sequence). Trimming took 3 bases from V and 0 from J, leaving 10 bases between them. The CDR3 has 14 residues. CDR3 in amino acids: CSASGHASTDTQYF. CDR3 in DNA: TGCAGTGCTAGCGGACACGCTAGCACAGATACGCAGTATTTT.

This chain joins TRBV6-1 and TRBJ2-1, with D possibly being TRBD1 or TRBD2 (5 bases each). The V end was cut by 8 bases, the J end by 5 bases, with 16 bases between. The CDR3 totals 14 residues. Looked up from germline, CDR1 is MNHNS and CDR2 is SASEGT. For the CDR3, the DNA is TGTGCCAGCCTGGGGGTGAATAGCCACAATGAGCAGTTCTTC. The encoded protein is CASLGVNSHNEQFF.

The chain links TRBV20-1 to TRBJ2-3; perhaps D is TRBD1 or TRBD2 (5 bases each). This CDR3 contains 15 residues. Trimming pared 6 bases from V and 0 bases from J, leaving 16 bases between. From germline, CDR1 is DFQATT and CDR2 SNEGSKA (reference sequence). The CDR3, as DNA: TGCAGTGCCAAGGGACCAACCTTTAGCACAGATACGCAGTATTTT. Its protein product is CSAKGPTFSTDTQYF.

The rearrangement links TRBV28 to TRBJ2-5; 7 bases are a match to TRBD1. V shed 5 bases and J 1 base; nucleotides not matched to a gene: 10. The CDR3 loop spans 16 amino acids. Germline V gives CDR1 MDHEN, CDR2 SYDVKM. CDR3 DNA: TGTGCCAGCAGTCTCGCGACAGGGAACGTCCAAGAGACCCAGTACTTC. Protein sequence: CASSLATGNVQETQYF.

The table lists this clonotype with a few counts. This rearrangement joins TRBV11-2 to TRBJ2-7, with 8 bases identical to TRBD1. V dropped 2 bases and J dropped 0; count of bases not matched to a gene: 9. From germline, CDR1 is SGHAT and CDR2 FQNNGV. This CDR3 is 17 amino acids long. CDR3 sequence (DNA): TGTGCCAGCAGCTTAACGATTGGGGGACAGGACTCCTACGAGCAGTACTTC. Translated: CASSLTIGGQDSYEQYF.

The rearrangement joins TRBV20-1 to TRBJ2-1; tentatively, D is TRBD2 (6 bases). V lost 2 bases to trimming and J lost 6 bases, with 14 bases between them. Per germline, CDR1 DFQATT and CDR2 SNEGSKA (reference sequence). The CDR3 totals 14 residues. The DNA of the CDR3 is TGCAGTGCTAGAACCCCCGGGACTCGCAATGAGCAGTTCTTC. Translated, it gives CSARTPGTRNEQFF.

The chain links TRBV5-4 to TRBJ1-1; possibly TRBD1 for D (5 bases). V lost 2 bases and J lost 0, with 11 bases in between. Germline V gene data show CDR1 as SGHNT and CDR2 as YYREEE (reference sequence). The CDR3 runs 15 residues. The CDR3 DNA is TGTGCCAGCAGCTTTCCGGGACGCATGAACACTGAAGCTTTCTTT. Protein: CASSFPGRMNTEAFF.

This chain links TRBV18 with TRBJ2-3; no reliable D call. This CDR3 has 16 amino acids. Germline CDR1 and CDR2: KGHSH and LQKENI. V lost 6 bases, J lost 0 bases, and 16 bases lay in between. CDR3 sequence: CASSPTTQRSTDTQYF. CDR3 sequence (DNA): TGTGCCAGCTCCCCTACAACTCAAAGGAGCACAGATACGCAGTATTTT.

The table lists this clonotype with a few counts. This chain uses TRBV6-5 with TRBJ2-3; 8 positions agree with TRBD2. The CDR3 extends over 13 amino acids. The ends lost 0 bases at V and 11 bases at J; junction bases unmatched: 4. The germline V gene encodes CDR1 MNHEY and CDR2 SVGAGI. For the CDR3, the DNA is TGTGCCAGCAGTTACTCGGGGCTAGCGGGGCAGTATTTT. This sequence encodes CASSYSGLAGQYF.

The J gene is TRBJ1-5, the V gene TRBV7-8; D unclear. V lost 5 bases and J 7 bases, leaving 9 bases between the germline ends. CDR3 length: 12 amino acids. Germline loops: CDR1 SGHVS, CDR2 FQNEAQ. The CDR3 region has the DNA TGTGCCAGCAGCAAAGAGGGACAGCCCCAGCATTTT. This translates into CASSKEGQPQHF.

The V and J genes are TRBV5-1 and TRBJ2-7; possible D gene TRBD1, 5 bases. The CDR3 extends over 15 amino acids. Trimming cost V 8 bases and J 4 bases, with 22 bases left between them. CDR1 is SGHRS, CDR2 YFSETQ, per germline. The chain's CDR3 is CARLETEETVYEQYF. CDR3 bases: TGCGCCAGGCTCGAGACAGAAGAGACAGTATACGAGCAGTACTTC.

To note about this clonotype: Since a much larger clone is just one base distant, this may be a read error. The missing conserved phenylalanine or tryptophan at the end of this CDR3 makes a read error likely. V is TRBV5-6 and J is TRBJ2-3; D gene uncertain. Germline V gene sequence: CDR1 SGHDT, CDR2 YYEEEE. This CDR3 is 20 amino acids long. CDR3 in amino acids: CASSPSSLLFGDHSTDTQYS. CDR3 nucleotides: TGTGCTAGCAGCCCCAGCAGCTTGTTGTTCGGCGACCACAGCACAGATACGCAGTATTCT.

This clonotype was detected a few times. The chain carries TRBV24-1 and TRBJ2-2, with 8 bases identical to TRBD1. Losses at the gene ends were 2 bases for V and 3 bases for J; bases not matched to a gene: 7. Germline V gene lookup returns CDR1 KGHDR and CDR2 SFDVKD. The CDR3 spans 17 residues. CDR3 bases: TGTGCCACCAGTGATTCTGGACAGGGTGGGGACACCGGGGAGCTGTTTTTT. Translation: CATSDSGQGGDTGELFF.

The J gene is TRBJ2-3, the V gene TRBV5-1; 7 nucleotides line up with TRBD2. Germline V gene data show CDR1 as SGHRS and CDR2 as YFSETQ. V lost 0 bases and J lost 6; bases outside the gene matches: 10. This CDR3 has 16 amino acids. In DNA, the CDR3 is TGCGCCAGCAGCTTGGACAGCGGGGCTGGCGGGGATACGCAGTATTTT. As protein: CASSLDSGAGGDTQYF.

This clonotype appeared a few times. This rearrangement joins TRBV27 to TRBJ2-3; D gene ambiguous. CDR3 size: 12 residues. Trimming pared 7 bases from V and 2 bases from J, leaving 7 bases between. The germline gives CDR1 MNHEY, CDR2 SMNVEV (reference sequence). The CDR3 protein is CASTSYTDTQYF. DNA of the CDR3: TGTGCCAGCACCAGCTACACAGATACGCAGTATTTT.

This clonotype was detected only a few times. V gene TRBV27 combines with J gene TRBJ2-5, with 8 nucleotides matching TRBD2. The length of the CDR3 is 15 residues. Losses at the gene ends were 11 bases for V and 2 bases for J; bases not matched to a gene: 13. CDR1 is MNHEY and CDR2 is SMNVEV in the germline V gene (reference sequence). The CDR3 nucleotides read TGTGCCGTATCCGCGGGGGGTGCGGTACAAGAGACCCAGTACTTC. Encoded protein: CAVSAGGAVQETQYF.

This clonotype was detected ten times or more. The genes are TRBV6-2 or TRBV6-3 and TRBJ2-1, with D possibly being TRBD2 (6 bases). Germline assignment: CDR1 MNHEY and CDR2 SVGEGT. The CDR3 runs 14 residues. Deletions cut 6 bases from V and 9 bases from J, with 18 bases between. The CDR3 coding sequence is TGTGCCAGCAGCTCCGCCGGGACTCCTGGTGAGCAGTTCTTC. This translates into CASSSAGTPGEQFF.

This clonotype was detected a few times. The chain carries TRBV20-1 and TRBJ1-1; perhaps TRBD1 as D (5 bases). Deletions cut 5 bases from V and 2 bases from J, with 12 bases between. Germline V gene lookup returns CDR1 DFQATT and CDR2 SNEGSKA (reference sequence). CDR3 length: 13 amino acids. CDR3 in DNA: TGCAGTGCTTTCTACCGGGACAACACTGAAGCTTTCTTT. The encoded protein is CSAFYRDNTEAFF.

The chain joins TRBV20-1 to TRBJ1-2; a possible D gene is TRBD1 (6 bases). This CDR3 has 14 residues. CDR1 and CDR2 (germline): DFQATT, SNEGSKA (reference sequence). Trimming removed 5 bases at V and 8 bases at J, with 21 bases between. The CDR3 protein is CSALEGGLNRGYTF. In nucleotides, the CDR3 is TGCAGTGCTCTCGAGGGGGGGCTCAACCGGGGCTACACCTTC.

This clonotype was observed many times. The V gene is TRBV28, the J gene TRBJ2-4, with D perhaps TRBD2 (5 bases). The CDR3 has 14 amino acids. V gave up 6 bases and J gave up 0 bases, with 9 bases separating them. CDR1 and CDR2 from the germline V gene are MDHEN and SYDVKM. In nucleotides, the CDR3 is TGTGCCAGCAGGAAGCGGCTAGCCAAAAACATTCAGTACTTC. Its translation is CASRKRLAKNIQYF.

Only a few counts were recorded for this clonotype. The chain has TRBV6-1 and TRBJ2-1; 11 bases align to TRBD2. The ends lost 2 bases at V and 5 bases at J; junction bases unmatched: 11. Germline-derived CDR1 and CDR2 are MNHNS and SASEGT. The CDR3 is 18 residues long. CDR3 loop: CASSEFLGASGRNNEQFF. The CDR3 DNA sequence: TGTGCCAGCAGTGAATTTTTGGGGGCTAGCGGGAGGAACAATGAGCAGTTCTTC.